A selection of T cell receptor beta chains follows, all from one sample in a study of early T cells in non-severe SARS-CoV-2 infection. Using its own MiXCR run on the 5' RACE reads, TCRdb lists one record per CDR3 protein. The sample consists of 50,000 to 65,000 distinct CDR3 sequences, roughly 14% of them appearing once. The specimen was whole blood. The receptors were gathered from an adult who was a healthcare worker with PCR-confirmed SARS-CoV-2 infection or an uninfected control (not recorded which). Both conserved end residues are part of each CDR3.

CDR3aa: CASSEYRVAEAFF
v_gene: TRBV2

CDR3aa: CASSVETSVSYEQYF
v_gene: TRBV21-1

CDR3aa: CSGQIQETQYF
v_gene: TRBV20-1

CDR3aa: CASSPPSVNTEAFF
v_gene: TRBV18

CDR3aa: CASSLAGQGAYEQYF
v_gene: TRBV5-1

CDR3aa: CASSQGRQGDYEQYF
v_gene: TRBV4-1

CDR3aa: CAISDRGDEQFF
v_gene: TRBV10-3

CDR3aa: CASTRDPNYGYTF
v_gene: TRBV5-1

CDR3aa: CASSFRESSTDTQYF
v_gene: TRBV7-3

CDR3aa: CATSPGGSKETQYF
v_gene: TRBV15

CDR3aa: CVSSTASAESPLHF
v_gene: TRBV18

CDR3aa: CASSGTAGTEAFF
v_gene: TRBV27

CDR3aa: CASSPELNQPQLF
v_gene: TRBV18

CDR3aa: CASSERWADIAKNIQYF
v_gene: TRBV6-1

CDR3aa: CASSTPGALSGNTIYF
v_gene: TRBV3-1

CDR3aa: CASEDRNTEAFF
v_gene: TRBV6-2/TRBV6-3

CDR3aa: CASSQDGAPYEQYF
v_gene: TRBV4-1

CDR3aa: CSVEIYNEQFF
v_gene: TRBV29-1

CDR3aa: CASSHPLGLGQETQYF
v_gene: TRBV11-2

CDR3aa: CASSHHPSGAYSGNEQFF
v_gene: TRBV3-1

CDR3aa: CASSFVPDTEAFF
v_gene: TRBV6-2/TRBV6-3

CDR3aa: CASIYDSSLNTEAFF
v_gene: TRBV2

CDR3aa: CASSYSRDSSPLHF
v_gene: TRBV6-6

CDR3aa: CASSPLAGVETGELFF
v_gene: TRBV19

CDR3aa: CASSFEGMGSPLHF
v_gene: TRBV5-5

CDR3aa: CSVEVGRRSEQYF
v_gene: TRBV29-1

CDR3aa: CASSELAGLPHAYNEQFF
v_gene: TRBV11-2

CDR3aa: CASSLAAGGELFF
v_gene: TRBV3-1

CDR3aa: CASSTRQGDNSPLHF
v_gene: TRBV19